Following are 30 T cell receptor beta chains from one sample sequenced in a study of blood T cell repertoires in COVID-19. Sequenced by immunoSEQ multiplex PCR; TCRdb stores in-frame clones only, minus some. Of fewer than 200,000 clones listed, around 83% are singletons. Source material: PBMCs or T cells enriched from blood (not recorded which). The receptors come from a woman between 45 and 60 years old in a cohort exposed to, infected with or recovered from COVID-19 (not recorded which).

The chain uses TRBV6-5 and TRBJ1-1; D perhaps matches TRBD1 (6 bases). Germline loops: CDR1 MNHEY, CDR2 SVGAGI. The CDR3 is 13 residues long. The V end lost 7 bases, the J end lost 3 bases, and 12 bases lay between the germline ends. CDR3: CASTTQGDTEAFF. The CDR3 nucleotides are TGTGCCAGCACCACACAGGGAGACACTGAAGCTTTCTTT.

The chain carries TRBV11-2 and TRBJ2-3; 7 bases are shared with TRBD2. Germline V CDR1 and CDR2: SGHAT, FQNNGV. Trimming cost V 5 bases and J 5 bases; bases outside gene matches: 10. The length of the CDR3 is 15 residues. CDR3 in DNA: TGTGCCAGCAGCCCGGATGGGGGGGTTGGAGATACGCAGTATTTT. Its protein is CASSPDGGVGDTQYF.

The rearrangement joins TRBV18 to TRBJ2-5, with no clear D. The V end was cut by 1 base, the J end by 5 bases, with 11 bases between. Germline CDR1 and CDR2: KGHSH and LQKENI. The CDR3 has 14 residues. Here the CDR3 reads CASSPQSSRETQYF. For the CDR3, the DNA is TGTGCCAGCTCACCACAATCCAGCAGGGAGACCCAGTACTTC.

The V call is TRBV7-2, the J call TRBJ1-1, with 7 bases lining up with TRBD1. Germline assignment: CDR1 SGHTA and CDR2 FQGNSA. Losses at the gene ends were 3 bases for V and 4 bases for J; bases not matched to a gene: 5. The CDR3 is made up of 14 amino acids. CDR3 in DNA: TGTGCCAGCAGCTTGACAGGGTTGGGCACTGAAGCTTTCTTT. Residues: CASSLTGLGTEAFF. The full variable domain, its missing parts supplied by reference TRBV7-2 and TRBJ1-1, is GAGVSQSPSNKVTEKGKDVELRCDPISGHTALYWYRQSLGQGLEFLIYFQGNSAPDKSGLPSDRFSAERTGGSVSTLTIQRTQQEDSAVYLCASSLTGLGTEAFFGQGTRLTVV.

The table lists this clone with a few counts. This chain links TRBV10-1 with TRBJ2-5; no firm D call. Between the trimmed V and J ends, which lost 6 bases and 4 bases, there was a span of 3 bases. The germline V gene encodes CDR1 WNHNN and CDR2 SYGVQD (reference sequence). The CDR3 sequence is 10 residues long. CDR3: CASRRETQYF. In DNA, the CDR3 is TGCGCCAGCAGGAGAGAGACCCAGTACTTC.

The J gene is TRBJ1-2, the V gene TRBV28, with D unclear. Germline V gives CDR1 MDHEN, CDR2 SYDVKM. This CDR3 comprises 14 residues. Trimming removed 5 bases from V and 4 bases from J, with 14 bases in between. CDR3 protein: CASSPPGKSYGYTF. As DNA, the CDR3 is TGTGCCAGCAGTCCACCGGGTAAGAGCTATGGCTACACCTTC.

This chain links TRBV2 with TRBJ1-1; D uncertain. Germline CDR1 SNHLY, CDR2 FYNNEI. The germline V and J ends were trimmed by 2 bases and 0 bases, with 10 bases remaining between them. The CDR3 covers 15 residues. The CDR3: CASSELQTMNTEAFF. The CDR3 nucleotides read TGTGCCAGCAGTGAATTACAGACGATGAACACTGAAGCTTTCTTT.

V usage is TRBV7-3 and J usage is TRBJ2-2, with D uncertain. Germline V gene data show CDR1 as SGHTA and CDR2 as FQGTGA. The ends were cut back, 1 base at V and 1 base at J, with 4 bases in the middle. The CDR3 covers 14 residues. The DNA for the CDR3 is TGTGCCAGCAGCTTAAACGGGAACACCGGGGAGCTGTTTTTT. Translation gives CASSLNGNTGELFF.

V and J are TRBV7-2 and TRBJ1-1; unclear D gene. V was pared by 2 bases and J by 1 base, with 11 bases between. CDR3 length: 15 residues. Germline CDR1 and CDR2: SGHTA and FQGNSA. CDR3 in amino acids: CASSLWAGSNTEAFF. Here the CDR3 DNA reads TGTGCCAGCAGCTTATGGGCGGGCTCGAACACTGAAGCTTTCTTT.

The chain combines TRBV6-5 with TRBJ1-3; 7 bases agree with TRBD1. Germline trimming cut 7 bases from V and 7 bases from J; bases unmatched to any gene: 7. Germline CDR1 is MNHEY and CDR2 is SVGAGI. CDR3 length: 13 amino acids. CDR3 residues: CASTTMTGNTIYF. Here the CDR3 DNA reads TGTGCCAGCACTACAATGACAGGGAACACCATATATTTT.

The rearrangement joins TRBV7-9 to TRBJ2-1, with TRBD2 identical over 11 bases. V trimming: 10 bases; J trimming: 8 bases; junction bases outside the gene matches: 10. This CDR3 is 14 amino acids long. In germline, CDR1 is SEHNR, CDR2 FQNEAQ (reference sequence). CDR3 DNA: TGTGCCACCGTTAGCGGGGGGGCCTATTATGAGCAGTTCTTC. Encoded protein: CATVSGGAYYEQFF.

About this clone: This CDR3 is also generated by other DNA sequences in the sample. This sequence joins TRBV15 and TRBJ2-3; 13 bases agree with TRBD2. The V gene end was trimmed by 1 base and the J gene end by 1 base; junction bases not matched to a gene: 2. This CDR3 contains 17 residues. Germline-derived CDR1 and CDR2 are LNHNV and YYDKDF (reference sequence). CDR3 region: CATSRGTSGSRTDTQYF. The CDR3 DNA is TGTGCCACCAGCAGAGGGACTAGCGGGAGTCGCACAGATACGCAGTATTTT. Together with reference TRBV15 and TRBJ2-3, the CDR3 gives the full variable domain: DAMVIQNPRYQVTQFGKPVTLSCSQTLNHNVMYWYQQKSSQAPKLLFHYYDKDFNNEADTPDNFQSRRPNTSFCFLDIRSPGLGDTAMYLCATSRGTSGSRTDTQYFGPGTRLTVL.

The chain carries TRBV5-5 and TRBJ2-3; the match to TRBD2 covers 13 bases. CDR1 and CDR2 from the germline V gene are SGHKS and YYEKEE (reference sequence). V shed 4 bases and J 5 bases; nucleotides not matched to a gene: 4. The CDR3 consists of 15 residues. CDR3 region: CASSQLAGGQDTQYF. The CDR3 region has the DNA TGTGCCAGCAGCCAACTAGCGGGGGGGCAAGATACGCAGTATTTT.

CDR3 amino acids: CASSVGASSGNTIYF. As DNA, the CDR3 is TGTGCCAGCAGCGTAGGAGCGAGCTCTGGAAACACCATATATTTT. V and J are TRBV9 and TRBJ1-3; no definite D call. Trimming removed 0 bases at V and 0 bases at J, with 7 bases between. There are 15 residues in the CDR3. The germline CDR1 and CDR2 sequences are SGDLS and YYNGEE.

The rearrangement links TRBV5-6 to TRBJ2-2; 7 nucleotides line up with TRBD2. The CDR3 covers 18 residues. Germline V gene lookup returns CDR1 SGHDT and CDR2 YYEEEE. After removal of 3 bases from V and 8 bases from J, the junction contained 19 bases not matched to a gene. The CDR3 DNA follows: TGTGCCAGCAGCTCCTTCAGACTAGCACACGACACTAGGGGGGAGCTGTTTTTT. Amino acid sequence: CASSSFRLAHDTRGELFF. The variable domain in full, completed from reference TRBV5-6 and TRBJ2-2, reads DAGVTQSPTHLIKTRGQQVTLRCSPKSGHDTVSWYQQALGQGPQFIFQYYEEEERQRGNFPDRFSGHQFPNYSSELNVNALLLGDSALYLCASSSFRLAHDTRGELFFGEGSRLTVL.

This chain connects TRBV28 to TRBJ2-7; 8 bases are shared with TRBD1. The CDR3 has 15 amino acids. CDR1 is MDHEN, CDR2 SYDVKM, per germline. V shed 2 bases, J shed 2 bases, and the junction held 5 bases outside the gene matches. The CDR3 here is CASSLLAGQAYEQYF. CDR3 coding DNA: TGTGCCAGCAGTTTACTCGCGGGACAGGCCTACGAGCAGTACTTC.

The V gene is TRBV2, the J gene TRBJ1-2, with D unresolved. Germline-derived CDR1 and CDR2 are SNHLY and FYNNEI. V gave up 4 bases and J gave up 8 bases, with 17 bases separating them. The CDR3 contains 14 residues. The CDR3 here is CASSVAQIMRGYTF. The DNA for the CDR3 is TGTGCCAGCAGTGTCGCACAGATTATGAGAGGCTACACCTTC.

The chain has TRBV27 and TRBJ1-2, with TRBD1 matching 10 bases. Germline values: CDR1 MNHEY, CDR2 SMNVEV (reference sequence). The ends lost 5 bases at V and 8 bases at J; junction bases unmatched: 11. The CDR3 loop spans 15 amino acids. CDR3 region: CASSPNRDRGIGYTF. CDR3 nucleotides: TGTGCCAGCAGTCCCAACCGGGACAGGGGAATAGGCTACACCTTC.

In this sample, this clone turned up a few times. The CDR3 DNA sequence: TGTGCCAGCAGTTTGGTGAGCTCCTACAATGAGCAGTTCTTC. Protein product: CASSLVSSYNEQFF. J is TRBJ2-1 and V is TRBV28; no reliable D call. CDR1 is MDHEN, CDR2 SYDVKM, per germline. The CDR3 runs 14 residues. Trimming pared 3 bases from V and 0 bases from J, leaving 6 bases between.

This chain connects TRBV9 to TRBJ1-4; 9 bases match TRBD1. The junction had 8 bases not matched to a gene; V was cut back by 3 bases and J by 8 bases. The germline gives CDR1 SGDLS, CDR2 YYNGEE. The CDR3 sequence is 15 residues long. CDR3 amino acids: CASSAITGGEEKLFF. DNA of the CDR3: TGTGCCAGCAGCGCCATTACAGGGGGCGAAGAAAAACTGTTTTTT.

This rearrangement joins TRBV2 to TRBJ2-1; TRBD2 agrees at 9 bases. The CDR3 totals 15 residues. Per germline, CDR1 SNHLY and CDR2 FYNNEI. Trimming took 9 bases from V and 6 from J; bases not matched to a gene: 12. The CDR3 DNA is TGTGCCAGTAGACAAACGGGACTAGCTGTCAATGAGCAGTTCTTC. It is translated as CASRQTGLAVNEQFF.

The J gene is TRBJ1-2, the V gene TRBV24-1, with 9 nucleotides matching TRBD1. The CDR3 sequence is 17 residues long. Per the germline V gene, CDR1 is KGHDR and CDR2 is SFDVKD. V trimming: 6 bases; J trimming: 4 bases; junction bases outside the gene matches: 14. This CDR3 reads CATSTGQGPGGTYGYTF. The CDR3 DNA follows: TGTGCCACCAGTACAGGACAGGGGCCGGGGGGGACCTATGGCTACACCTTC.

The chain carries TRBV5-4 and TRBJ2-5; 8 positions match TRBD2. J was trimmed by 1 base and V by 4 bases; bases with no gene match: 9. Germline CDR1 SGHNT, CDR2 YYREEE (reference sequence). The CDR3 spans 16 residues. In DNA form, the CDR3 reads TGTGCCAGCAGCCTGGGACTAGACCCAGTCCAAGAGACCCAGTACTTC. As protein: CASSLGLDPVQETQYF.

V usage is TRBV3-1 (or the pseudogene TRBV3-2) and J usage is TRBJ2-3, with 11 bases that match TRBD2. The CDR3 is 18 residues long. The germline V gene has CDR1 LGHDT and CDR2 YNNKEL (reference sequence). V gave up 1 base and J gave up 2 bases; unmatched junction bases: 8. Written as DNA, the CDR3 is TGTGCCAGCAGCCAAGGGGCGACTAGCGGGGACTCCACAGATACGCAGTATTTT. Translating gives CASSQGATSGDSTDTQYF.

The chain employs TRBV28 and TRBJ2-1; TRBD2 matches at 8 bases. The CDR3 extends over 15 amino acids. In germline, CDR1 is MDHEN, CDR2 SYDVKM. Trimming took 6 bases from V and 7 from J; bases not matched to a gene: 11. CDR3: CASRPGGTLGNEQFF. For the CDR3, the DNA is TGTGCCAGCAGGCCGGGAGGGACCCTCGGGAATGAGCAGTTCTTC.

This clone showed up just a few times. Other nucleotide sequences in the sample specify the same CDR3. The V gene is TRBV7-2, the J gene TRBJ1-1; no reliable D call. V lost 1 base to trimming and J lost 1 base, with 4 bases between them. This CDR3 has 13 amino acids. The germline V gene encodes CDR1 SGHTA and CDR2 FQGNSA. CDR3: CASSLGRNTEAFF. In DNA, the CDR3 is TGTGCCAGCAGCTTAGGGAGGAACACTGAAGCTTTCTTT. Together with reference TRBV7-2 and TRBJ1-1, the CDR3 gives the full variable domain: GAGVSQSPSNKVTEKGKDVELRCDPISGHTALYWYRQSLGQGLEFLIYFQGNSAPDKSGLPSDRFSAERTGGSVSTLTIQRTQQEDSAVYLCASSLGRNTEAFFGQGTRLTVV.

The chain employs TRBV30 and TRBJ2-2; maybe TRBD1 (7 bases). Trimming removed 4 bases from V and 1 base from J, with 13 bases in between. This CDR3 contains 15 residues. The germline CDR1 and CDR2 sequences are GTSNPN and SVGIG (reference sequence). The CDR3 DNA follows: TGTGCCTGGAACAGGGGCGGGGTGAACACCGGGGAGCTGTTTTTT. It specifies CAWNRGGVNTGELFF.

The rearrangement uses TRBV6-6 and TRBJ1-5; a weak D match, TRBD1 (5 bases). This CDR3 comprises 15 residues. The V gene's germline CDR1 is MNHNY and CDR2 SVGAGI (reference sequence). V shed 2 bases and J shed 6 bases, with 14 bases lying between them. The CDR3 DNA follows: TGTGCCAGCAGTTACCAGGGCCGTTTGGGTCAGCCCCAGCATTTT. This translates into CASSYQGRLGQPQHF.

The rearrangement uses TRBV20-1 and TRBJ2-5; 8 positions match TRBD2. Germline CDR1 is DFQATT and CDR2 is SNEGSKA (reference sequence). With V trimmed by 3 bases and J by 4 bases, 7 bases remained unmatched. The CDR3 extends over 14 amino acids. Here the CDR3 reads CSASSLSGIETQYF. The CDR3 DNA sequence: TGCAGTGCTAGTTCCCTTAGCGGGATAGAGACCCAGTACTTC.

This clone was picked up many times. This chain connects TRBV2 to TRBJ1-1, with TRBD1 matching 9 bases. There are 15 residues in the CDR3. CDR1 SNHLY and CDR2 FYNNEI come from the germline V gene. V was clipped by 4 bases and J by 4 bases; unmatched bases: 7. The CDR3 region is CASSVGQGYITEAFF. CDR3 nucleotides: TGTGCCAGCAGTGTGGGACAGGGTTATATCACTGAAGCTTTCTTT.